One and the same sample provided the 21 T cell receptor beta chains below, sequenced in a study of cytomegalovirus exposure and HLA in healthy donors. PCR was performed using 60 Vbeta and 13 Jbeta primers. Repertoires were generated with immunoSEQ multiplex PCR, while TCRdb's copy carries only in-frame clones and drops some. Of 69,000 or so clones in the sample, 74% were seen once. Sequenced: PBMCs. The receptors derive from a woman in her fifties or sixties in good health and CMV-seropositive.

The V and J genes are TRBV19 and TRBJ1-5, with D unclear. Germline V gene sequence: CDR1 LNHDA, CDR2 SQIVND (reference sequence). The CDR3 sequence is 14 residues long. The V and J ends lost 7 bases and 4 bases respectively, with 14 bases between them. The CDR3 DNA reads TGTGCCAGTAACGGTCAGCTAGCGAATCAGCCCCAGCATTTT. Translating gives CASNGQLANQPQHF.

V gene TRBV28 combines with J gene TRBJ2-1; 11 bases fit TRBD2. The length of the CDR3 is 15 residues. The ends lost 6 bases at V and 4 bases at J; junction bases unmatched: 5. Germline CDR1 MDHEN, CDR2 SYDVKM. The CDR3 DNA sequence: TGTGCCAGCAGCCCCGGGACTAGCGGTTACAATGAGCAGTTCTTC. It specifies CASSPGTSGYNEQFF.

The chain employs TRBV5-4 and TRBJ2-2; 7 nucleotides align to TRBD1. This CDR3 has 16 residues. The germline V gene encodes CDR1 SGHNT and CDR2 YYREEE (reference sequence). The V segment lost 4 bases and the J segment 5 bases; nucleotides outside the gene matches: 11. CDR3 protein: CASSAPGTVFTGELFF. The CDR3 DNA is TGTGCCAGCAGCGCACCCGGGACAGTTTTTACCGGGGAGCTGTTTTTT.

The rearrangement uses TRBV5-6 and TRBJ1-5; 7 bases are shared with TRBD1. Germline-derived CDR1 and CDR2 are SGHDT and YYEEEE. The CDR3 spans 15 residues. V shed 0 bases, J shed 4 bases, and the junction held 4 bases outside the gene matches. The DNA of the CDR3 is TGTGCCAGCAGCTTGGCGGGGACAGCAAATCAGCCCCAGCATTTT. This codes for CASSLAGTANQPQHF.

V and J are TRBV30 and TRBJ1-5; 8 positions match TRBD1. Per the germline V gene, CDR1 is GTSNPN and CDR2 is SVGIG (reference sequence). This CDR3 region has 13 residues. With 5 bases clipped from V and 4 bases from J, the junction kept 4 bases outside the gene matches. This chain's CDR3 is CAWGTGGNQPQHF. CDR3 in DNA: TGTGCCTGGGGGACAGGTGGGAATCAGCCCCAGCATTTT.

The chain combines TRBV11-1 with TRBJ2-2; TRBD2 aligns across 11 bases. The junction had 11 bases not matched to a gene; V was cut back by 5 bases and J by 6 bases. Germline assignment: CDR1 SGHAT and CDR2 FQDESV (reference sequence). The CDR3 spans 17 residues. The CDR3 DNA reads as TGTGCCAGCAGCCGATTGGGGCTAGCGGGGGGATCCGGGGAGCTGTTTTTT. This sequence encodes CASSRLGLAGGSGELFF.

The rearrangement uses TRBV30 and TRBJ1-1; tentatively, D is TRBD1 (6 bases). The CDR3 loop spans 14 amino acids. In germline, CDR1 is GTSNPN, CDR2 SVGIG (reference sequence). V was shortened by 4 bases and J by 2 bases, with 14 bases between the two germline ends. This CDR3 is CAWKWGRGNTEAFF. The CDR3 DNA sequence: TGTGCCTGGAAGTGGGGCAGGGGAAACACTGAAGCTTTCTTT. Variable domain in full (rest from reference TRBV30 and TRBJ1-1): SQTIHQWPATLVQPVGSPLSLECTVEGTSNPNLYWYRQAAGRGLQLLFYSVGIGQISSEVPQNLSASRPQDRQFILSSKKLLLSDSGFYLCAWKWGRGNTEAFFGQGTRLTVV.

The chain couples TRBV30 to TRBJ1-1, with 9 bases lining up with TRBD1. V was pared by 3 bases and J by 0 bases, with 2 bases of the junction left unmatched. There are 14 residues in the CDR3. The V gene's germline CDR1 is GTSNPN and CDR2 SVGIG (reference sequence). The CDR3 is CAWRGQGVNTEAFF. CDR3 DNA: TGTGCCTGGAGGGGACAGGGTGTGAACACTGAAGCTTTCTTT.

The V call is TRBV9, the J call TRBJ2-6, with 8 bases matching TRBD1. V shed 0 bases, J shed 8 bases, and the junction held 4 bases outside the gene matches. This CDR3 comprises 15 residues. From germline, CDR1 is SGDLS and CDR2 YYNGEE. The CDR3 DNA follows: TGTGCCAGCAGCGTAGCAGGGGGCGTCCCCAACGTCCTGACTTTC. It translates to CASSVAGGVPNVLTF.

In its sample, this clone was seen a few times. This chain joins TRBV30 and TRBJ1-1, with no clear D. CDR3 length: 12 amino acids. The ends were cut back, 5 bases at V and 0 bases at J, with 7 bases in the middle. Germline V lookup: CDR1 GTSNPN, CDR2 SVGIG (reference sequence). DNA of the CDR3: TGTGCCTGGGCGGATATGAACACTGAAGCTTTCTTT. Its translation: CAWADMNTEAFF.

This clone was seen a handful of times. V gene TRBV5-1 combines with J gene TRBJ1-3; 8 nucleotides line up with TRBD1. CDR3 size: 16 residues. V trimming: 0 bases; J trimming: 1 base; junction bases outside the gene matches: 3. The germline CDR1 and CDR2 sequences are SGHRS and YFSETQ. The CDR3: CASSLGWTGSGNTIYF. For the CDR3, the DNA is TGCGCCAGCAGCTTGGGATGGACAGGGTCTGGAAACACCATATATTTT.

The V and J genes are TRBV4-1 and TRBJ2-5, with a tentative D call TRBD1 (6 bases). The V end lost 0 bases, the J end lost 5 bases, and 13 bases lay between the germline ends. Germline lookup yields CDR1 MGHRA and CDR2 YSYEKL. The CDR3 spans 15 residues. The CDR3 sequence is CASSQEGTGLETQYF. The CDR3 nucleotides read TGCGCCAGCAGCCAAGAGGGAACAGGGTTGGAGACCCAGTACTTC.

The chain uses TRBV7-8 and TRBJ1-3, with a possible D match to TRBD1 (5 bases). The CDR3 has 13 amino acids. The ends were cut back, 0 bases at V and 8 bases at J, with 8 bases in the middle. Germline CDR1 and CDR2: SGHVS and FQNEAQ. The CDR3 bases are TGTGCCAGCAGCTTAGCATGGGGGGACACCATATATTTT. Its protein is CASSLAWGDTIYF.

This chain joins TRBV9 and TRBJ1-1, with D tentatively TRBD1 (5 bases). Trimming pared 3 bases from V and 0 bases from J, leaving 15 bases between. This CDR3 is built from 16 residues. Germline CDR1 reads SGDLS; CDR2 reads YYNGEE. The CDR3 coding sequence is TGTGCCAGCAGCGAGGGACTCCGGACGCTGAACACTGAAGCTTTCTTT. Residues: CASSEGLRTLNTEAFF.

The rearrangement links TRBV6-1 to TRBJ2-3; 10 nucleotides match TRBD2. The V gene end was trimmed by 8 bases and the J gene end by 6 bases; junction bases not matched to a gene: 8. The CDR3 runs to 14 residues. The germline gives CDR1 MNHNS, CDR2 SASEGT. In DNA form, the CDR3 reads TGTGCCAGCGTTCATAGCGGGGGGTCGGATACGCAGTATTTT. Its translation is CASVHSGGSDTQYF.

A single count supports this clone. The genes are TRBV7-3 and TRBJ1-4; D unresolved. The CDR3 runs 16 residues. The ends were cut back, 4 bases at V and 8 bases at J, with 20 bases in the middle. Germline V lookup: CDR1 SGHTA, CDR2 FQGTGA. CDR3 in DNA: TGTGCCAGCAGCTCCCCCGGGGAAACCGGAGGGGAAAAACTGTTTTTT. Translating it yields CASSSPGETGGEKLFF. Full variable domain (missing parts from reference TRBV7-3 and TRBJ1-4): GAGVSQTPSNKVTEKGKYVELRCDPISGHTALYWYRQSLGQGPEFLIYFQGTGAADDSGLPNDRFFAVRPEGSVSTLKIQRTERGDSAVYLCASSSPGETGGEKLFFGSGTQLSVL.

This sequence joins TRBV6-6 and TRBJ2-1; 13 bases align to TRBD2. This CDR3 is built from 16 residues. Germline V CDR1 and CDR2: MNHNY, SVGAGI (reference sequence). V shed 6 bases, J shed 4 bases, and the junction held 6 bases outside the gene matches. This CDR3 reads CASRPRLAGGYNEQFF. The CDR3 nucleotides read TGTGCCAGCAGGCCCCGACTAGCGGGGGGTTACAATGAGCAGTTCTTC.

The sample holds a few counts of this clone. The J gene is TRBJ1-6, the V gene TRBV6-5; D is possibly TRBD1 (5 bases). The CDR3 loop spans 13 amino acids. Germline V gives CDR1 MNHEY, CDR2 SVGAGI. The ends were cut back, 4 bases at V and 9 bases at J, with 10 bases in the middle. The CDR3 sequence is CASSSQGGSPLHF. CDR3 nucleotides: TGTGCCAGCAGTTCGCAGGGAGGTTCACCCCTCCACTTT.

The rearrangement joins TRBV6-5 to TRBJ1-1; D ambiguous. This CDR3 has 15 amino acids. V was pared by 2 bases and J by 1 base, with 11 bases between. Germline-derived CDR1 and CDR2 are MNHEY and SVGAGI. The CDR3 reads CASSYERAGNTEAFF. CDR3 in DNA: TGTGCCAGCAGTTACGAACGAGCGGGGAACACTGAAGCTTTCTTT.

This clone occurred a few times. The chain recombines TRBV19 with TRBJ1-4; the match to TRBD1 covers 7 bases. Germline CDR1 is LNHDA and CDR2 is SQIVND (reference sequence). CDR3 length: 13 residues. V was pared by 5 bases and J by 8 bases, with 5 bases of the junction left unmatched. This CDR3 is CASSPRDREKLFF. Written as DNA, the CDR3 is TGTGCCAGTAGTCCCCGGGACAGAGAAAAACTGTTTTTT.

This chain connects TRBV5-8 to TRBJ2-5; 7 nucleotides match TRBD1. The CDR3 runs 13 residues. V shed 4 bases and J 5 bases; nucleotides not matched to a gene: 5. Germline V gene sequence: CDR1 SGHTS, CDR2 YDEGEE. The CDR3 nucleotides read TGTGCCAGCAGCCCGACAGGGTCGGAGACCCAGTACTTC. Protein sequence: CASSPTGSETQYF.